This note documents a single TCR beta chain sequence. The table came from immunoSEQ multiplex PCR; TCRdb's copy has only in-frame clones and leaves some out. In the table there are more than 2 million clones, around 93% of which are singletons. The data were taken from a study of shared clonotypes between healthy human individuals. Study as a whole: There were three CD4 naive, three CD4 memory, two CD8 naive and one CD8 memory plates per donor.

The germline gives CDR1 MNHEY, CDR2 SVGAGI. V lost 0 bases and J lost 4; bases outside the gene matches: 5. The CDR3 length is 15 residues. The naive CD8 population came from CD45RO-negative cells selected for CCR7, without terminally differentiated effector memory CD45RA+ cells. Nashville, Tennessee was home to all donors, each a Caucasian adult. The chain joins TRBV6-5 to TRBJ2-7; 8 bases are shared with TRBD1. Sequences were obtained from naive CD8+ T cells from PBMCs. This sequence originates from a man aged 18 to 30 in good health. Some clones in this sample may be carry-over from other donors' samples. CDR3 sequence reads: CASSYSIYRGYEQYF. In DNA form, the CDR3 reads TGTGCCAGCAGTTACTCGATCTACAGGGGGTACGAGCAGTACTTC.